The present T cell receptor beta chain was sequenced within a study of blood T cells in healthy people across ages. A second PCR, run for about 7 to 11 cycles, used a sample-barcoded 5' primer plus a J-beta primer mix. TCRdb called the 5' RACE reads again in MiXCR, with one record for every CDR3 protein. This table has 950,000 to 1,200,000 distinct CDR3 sequences, around two fifths appearing once. V lost 3 bases, J lost 4 bases, and 8 bases stayed unmatched. The CDR3 extends over 15 amino acids. Germline V gives CDR1 LGHNA, CDR2 YSLEER. The sample comprised blood. The chain carries TRBV4-3 and TRBJ1-2, with 7 bases matching TRBD1. The receptor comes from a young man in good health. CDR3 residues: CASSQRQGAIYGYTF. For the CDR3, the DNA is TGCGCCAGCAGCCAGAGACAGGGCGCTATCTATGGCTACACCTTC.